The 23 T cell receptor beta chains in this list originate from one sample, sequenced in a study of T cells in Graves' hyperthyroidism and ophthalmopathy. RNA transcripts provided the source from which TCR beta CDR3 regions were amplified. A first-round RT-PCR of the TCR CDR3 used the HTBI primer set. Using its own MiXCR run on the multiplex PCR reads, TCRdb lists one record per CDR3 protein. The table shows 200,000 to 250,000 distinct CDR3 sequences, with 15% to 20% occurring only once. The specimen was blood. The source is a man aged 45-65 years with Graves' hyperthyroidism.

V and J are TRBV7-6 and TRBJ2-2; TRBD2 agrees at 11 bases. The CDR3 is 16 residues long. Per germline, CDR1 SGHVS and CDR2 FNYEAQ. Germline trimming cut 2 bases from V and 5 bases from J; bases unmatched to any gene: 4. Here the CDR3 reads CASSLLPSGGTGELFF. The CDR3 DNA is TGTGCCAGCAGCTTACTCCCTAGCGGGGGGACCGGGGAGCTGTTTTTT.

In its sample, this clonotype was seen a few times. The DNA of the CDR3 is TGTGCCAGCAGCCAAGATATTGCAGGCACAGATACGCAGTATTTT. Its protein is CASSQDIAGTDTQYF. The chain links TRBV3-1 to TRBJ2-3; no reliable D call. Germline V gene data show CDR1 as LGHDT and CDR2 as YNNKEL (reference sequence). CDR3 length: 15 residues. The V end was cut by 0 bases, the J end by 1 base, with 8 bases between.

This chain links TRBV4-1 with TRBJ2-7; TRBD2 matches at 7 bases. From germline, CDR1 is MGHRA and CDR2 YSYEKL. This CDR3 region has 16 residues. J lost 2 bases, V lost 0 bases, and 7 bases had no gene match. CDR3 nucleotide sequence: TGCGCCAGCAGCCAAGATTTTCGCGGGAGTCCCTACGAGCAGTACTTC. Protein product: CASSQDFRGSPYEQYF.

In its sample, this clonotype was seen many times. The chain uses TRBV11-2 and TRBJ2-1; 12 nucleotides agree with TRBD1. The CDR3 runs 18 residues. J gave up 6 bases and V 6 bases, and 15 bases lay outside the gene matches. Per germline, CDR1 SGHAT and CDR2 FQNNGV. As DNA, the CDR3 is TGTGCCAGCAGGCGAGTTTGGGACAGGGGGCGGATTGGCAATGAGCAGTTCTTC. This sequence encodes CASRRVWDRGRIGNEQFF. The whole variable domain, remainder taken from reference TRBV11-2 and TRBJ2-1, is EAGVAQSPRYKIIEKRQSVAFWCNPISGHATLYWYQQILGQGPKLLIQFQNNGVVDDSQLPKDRFSAERLKGVDSTLKIQPAKLEDSAVYLCASRRVWDRGRIGNEQFFGPGTRLTVL.

This clonotype was counted between two and nine times. The rearrangement uses TRBV4-2 and TRBJ2-7, with 8 bases matching TRBD1. The CDR3 totals 16 residues. Losses at the gene ends were 3 bases for V and 0 bases for J; bases not matched to a gene: 7. Germline CDR1 reads LGHNA; CDR2 reads YNFKEQ. The CDR3 DNA follows: TGTGCCAGCAGCCAGAGATCAGGGGGCTACTCCTACGAGCAGTACTTC. Translated, it gives CASSQRSGGYSYEQYF.

This chain connects TRBV28 to TRBJ2-1; D gene ambiguous. The CDR3 loop spans 13 amino acids. Germline CDR1 and CDR2: MDHEN and SYDVKM. Trimming cost V 6 bases and J 12 bases, with 18 bases left between them. Here the CDR3 DNA reads TGTGCCAGCAGACCTCTTTTTGTGAGAGGGCAGTTCTTC. Protein sequence: CASRPLFVRGQFF.

The table lists this clonotype with many counts. V and J are TRBV20-1 and TRBJ1-1; D possibly corresponds to TRBD1 (5 bases). The CDR3 consists of 14 residues. CDR1 is DFQATT, CDR2 SNEGSKA, per germline (reference sequence). V lost 0 bases, J lost 1 base, and 9 bases lay in between. For the CDR3, the DNA is TGCAGTGCTAGAGATATAACAGGGAACACTGAAGCTTTCTTT. Protein: CSARDITGNTEAFF.

This clonotype was picked up many times. This chain connects TRBV5-5 to TRBJ1-5; D remains ambiguous. V was cut by 0 bases and J by 7 bases, with 14 bases left in between. CDR1 and CDR2 from the germline V gene are SGHKS and YYEKEE (reference sequence). The CDR3 spans 15 residues. The CDR3 spells CASSLDGDGKQPQHF. The CDR3, as DNA: TGTGCCAGCAGCTTGGACGGGGATGGGAAACAGCCCCAGCATTTT. The variable domain in full, completed from reference TRBV5-5 and TRBJ1-5, reads DAGVTQSPTHLIKTRGQQVTLRCSPISGHKSVSWYQQVLGQGPQFIFQYYEKEERGRGNFPDRFSARQFPNYSSELNVNALLLGDSALYLCASSLDGDGKQPQHFGDGTRLSIL.

This clonotype was seen repeatedly, ten times or more. The chain links TRBV11-3 to TRBJ2-2; perhaps TRBD2 as D (5 bases). There are 14 residues in the CDR3. Germline assignment: CDR1 SGHNT and CDR2 YENEEA. The V and J ends lost 2 bases and 5 bases respectively, with 9 bases between them. DNA for the CDR3: TGTGCCAGCAGCTTAACTACTAGGACCGGGGAGCTGTTTTTT. Its translation is CASSLTTRTGELFF.

This clonotype has at least ten counts. J is TRBJ2-7 and V is TRBV20-1; TRBD1 matches at 7 bases. The CDR3 totals 16 residues. Germline assignment: CDR1 DFQATT and CDR2 SNEGSKA (reference sequence). J was trimmed by 0 bases and V by 7 bases; bases with no gene match: 15. The CDR3 here is CSVRRWGQLSSYEQYF. As DNA, the CDR3 is TGCAGTGTCAGAAGATGGGGACAGCTCAGCTCCTACGAGCAGTACTTC.

This clonotype was counted many times. The rearrangement uses TRBV28 and TRBJ1-2, with D possibly being TRBD1 (5 bases). V lost 6 bases and J 5 bases, leaving 16 bases between the germline ends. This CDR3 comprises 14 residues. Germline lookup yields CDR1 MDHEN and CDR2 SYDVKM. CDR3 DNA: TGTGCCAGCAGCCACGGGGGGTCCCGTTATGGCTACACCTTC. Translated, it gives CASSHGGSRYGYTF.

This clonotype was counted many times. The gene calls are TRBV28 and TRBJ2-7; the D gene is possibly TRBD2 (5 bases). Trimming removed 0 bases from V and 2 bases from J, with 14 bases in between. Germline V gives CDR1 MDHEN, CDR2 SYDVKM. The CDR3 sequence is 16 residues long. The CDR3 DNA reads TGTGCCAGCAGTTTATGGCAGGACTCCCGAGCCTACGAGCAGTACTTC. This encodes CASSLWQDSRAYEQYF.

This clonotype was seen more than once but under ten times. J is TRBJ2-5 and V is TRBV20-1, with 11 bases identical to TRBD2. The trim removed 7 bases at V and 3 bases at J, leaving 4 bases unmatched. The CDR3 is 13 residues long. CDR1 DFQATT and CDR2 SNEGSKA come from the germline V gene (reference sequence). DNA for the CDR3: TGCAGTGGCCAGACTAGCGGGAAAGAGACCCAGTACTTC. Amino acids: CSGQTSGKETQYF.

V is TRBV25-1 and J is TRBJ1-4; D is possibly TRBD1 (6 bases). Trimming removed 3 bases at V and 7 bases at J, with 15 bases between. The CDR3 is 15 residues long. Looked up from germline, CDR1 is MGHDK and CDR2 is SYGVNS. The CDR3 bases are TGTGCCAGCAGTGACCCCCGGGACACGATTGAAAAACTGTTTTTT. It encodes CASSDPRDTIEKLFF. Based on the CDR3 plus reference TRBV25-1 and TRBJ1-4, the full variable domain is EADIYQTPRYLVIGTGKKITLECSQTMGHDKMYWYQQDPGMELHLIHYSYGVNSTEKGDLSSESTVSRIRTEHFPLTLESARPSHTSQYLCASSDPRDTIEKLFFGSGTQLSVL.

This sequence joins TRBV6-2 or TRBV6-3 and TRBJ1-6, with D unresolved. V lost 6 bases and J lost 8, with 20 bases in between. Germline lookup yields CDR1 MNHEY and CDR2 SVGEGT. This CDR3 comprises 16 residues. CDR3 residues: CASSQVPGGYDSPLHF. The CDR3 bases are TGTGCCAGCAGCCAAGTTCCCGGTGGGTATGATTCACCCCTCCACTTT.

This chain uses TRBV2 with TRBJ1-5, with D maybe TRBD1 (5 bases). Germline V gives CDR1 SNHLY, CDR2 FYNNEI. The CDR3 spans 15 residues. The V and J ends lost 0 bases and 4 bases respectively, with 10 bases between them. The CDR3 coding sequence is TGTGCCAGCAGTGAAGCGGGGGTTGGGAATCAGCCCCAGCATTTT. Its protein product is CASSEAGVGNQPQHF.

This clonotype has ten or more counts. V is TRBV20-1 and J is TRBJ1-2; no clear D gene. There are 12 residues in the CDR3. V was trimmed by 4 bases and J by 2 bases, leaving 8 bases between them. Germline CDR1 DFQATT, CDR2 SNEGSKA (reference sequence). CDR3 in amino acids: CSAKKSNYGYTF. The CDR3 DNA follows: TGCAGTGCTAAGAAATCGAACTATGGCTACACCTTC.

Only a few counts were recorded for this clonotype. The V call is TRBV28, the J call TRBJ2-1, with 7 bases identical to TRBD2. V lost 4 bases and J lost 3; bases outside the gene matches: 6. The CDR3 sequence is 15 residues long. CDR1 and CDR2 (germline): MDHEN, SYDVKM. The CDR3 protein is CASSSGTNDYNEQFF. DNA of the CDR3: TGTGCCAGCAGTTCCGGGACTAACGACTACAATGAGCAGTTCTTC.

There are many counts of this clonotype. The chain recombines TRBV7-2 with TRBJ2-5; the D is unclear. Germline CDR1 and CDR2: SGHTA and FQGNSA. Between the trimmed V and J ends, which lost 4 bases and 7 bases, there was a span of 19 bases. The CDR3 consists of 15 residues. CDR3 residues: CASSSSVRTVGTQYF. The CDR3 DNA is TGTGCCAGCAGCTCGTCGGTCCGGACGGTGGGGACCCAGTACTTC.

This clonotype was detected ten times or more. V gene TRBV20-1 combines with J gene TRBJ1-1, with a weak D call TRBD1 (5 bases). The V end was cut by 3 bases, the J end by 8 bases, with 16 bases between. CDR3 size: 13 residues. In germline, CDR1 is DFQATT, CDR2 SNEGSKA (reference sequence). Here the CDR3 DNA reads TGCAGTGCTAGGTTCCCAGGGATCAACGAAGCTTTCTTT. Translating it yields CSARFPGINEAFF.

This clonotype was detected ten times or more. The V call is TRBV27, the J call TRBJ2-1; 8 nucleotides align to TRBD1. Germline V gene lookup returns CDR1 MNHEY and CDR2 SMNVEV (reference sequence). The J segment lost 2 bases and the V segment lost 5 bases, leaving 5 bases of the junction unmatched. The CDR3 runs to 15 residues. The chain's CDR3 is CASSDGQGAYNEQFF. The CDR3 DNA is TGTGCCAGCAGTGACGGACAGGGCGCCTACAATGAGCAGTTCTTC.

CDR3 sequence (DNA): TGTGCCAGCAGCGTACAGACGAACACTGAAGCTTTCTTT. It specifies CASSVQTNTEAFF. The chain carries TRBV7-9 and TRBJ1-1; D gene unclear. From germline, CDR1 is SEHNR and CDR2 FQNEAQ (reference sequence). This CDR3 contains 13 residues. Trimming cost V 5 bases and J 1 base, with 8 bases left between them.

This clonotype was found a few times. The chain employs TRBV29-1 and TRBJ2-4; D remains ambiguous. The CDR3 sequence is 12 residues long. The germline V and J ends were trimmed by 3 bases and 3 bases, with 6 bases remaining between them. Germline CDR1 SQVTM, CDR2 ANQGSEA. CDR3: CSVEDSKNIQYF. DNA for the CDR3: TGCAGCGTTGAGGATAGCAAAAACATTCAGTACTTC.